These 17 T cell receptor beta chains originate from one sample sequenced in a study of T-cell reconstitution after alpha-beta-depleted transplantation in children. Unique molecular identifiers were built into the TCRbeta library. TCRdb used MiXCR to reprocess the PCR reads, holding one entry per CDR3 protein. The repertoire holds more than 400,000 distinct CDR3 sequences, with over 10% as singletons. The material sequenced was PBMCs, mostly from graft donor cells, taken 180 days after TCRalphabeta/CD19-depleted stem cell transplant. The receptor set was obtained from a female patient aged 2-10 years who had a stem cell transplant for aplastic anemia, so the T cells may come from the graft donor.

This clonotype has a count of ten or more. The chain is built from TRBV20-1 and TRBJ2-1; D not resolved. V dropped 8 bases and J dropped 2 bases, with 13 bases sitting between them. The CDR3 has 13 residues. Per the germline V gene, CDR1 is DFQATT and CDR2 is SNEGSKA (reference sequence). This chain's CDR3 is CSLRVGAYNEQFF. Written as DNA, the CDR3 is TGCAGTCTACGAGTAGGCGCCTACAATGAGCAGTTCTTC.

This clonotype was detected a few times. The chain recombines TRBV7-6 with TRBJ2-5, with TRBD2 identical over 7 bases. CDR3 length equals 15 residues. Germline V gene lookup returns CDR1 SGHVS and CDR2 FNYEAQ. Germline trimming cut 0 bases from V and 4 bases from J; bases unmatched to any gene: 5. The CDR3 spells CASSLARGRGETQYF. The DNA of the CDR3 is TGTGCCAGCAGCTTAGCGCGCGGGAGAGGAGAGACCCAGTACTTC.

This clonotype was observed a few times. The rearrangement joins TRBV12-3 or TRBV12-4 to TRBJ2-3; 14 bases match TRBD2. The CDR3 is 17 residues long. V gave up 5 bases and J gave up 6 bases; unmatched junction bases: 10. In DNA form, the CDR3 reads TGTGCCAGCAGTGGACCCTTGACTAGCGGGAGGGCGGATACGCAGTATTTT. This codes for CASSGPLTSGRADTQYF.

This clonotype was picked up a small number of times. The chain links TRBV27 to TRBJ2-1, with D unresolved. The germline V gene has CDR1 MNHEY and CDR2 SMNVEV (reference sequence). The CDR3 is 12 residues long. V was trimmed by 3 bases and J by 8 bases, leaving 8 bases between them. The CDR3 here is CASSLIKDEQFF. Written as DNA, the CDR3 is TGTGCCAGCAGTTTGATCAAGGATGAGCAGTTCTTC.

There are many counts of this clonotype. This chain connects TRBV20-1 to TRBJ2-2; D could derive from TRBD1 or TRBD2 (5 bases each). Per the germline V gene, CDR1 is DFQATT and CDR2 is SNEGSKA (reference sequence). The V and J ends lost 2 bases and 2 bases respectively, with 6 bases between them. The CDR3 length is 13 residues. CDR3 in amino acids: CSARRDNTGELFF. CDR3 in DNA: TGCAGTGCTAGACGGGACAACACCGGGGAGCTGTTTTTT.

This clonotype was detected a few times. This chain uses TRBV7-2 with TRBJ1-1; D not resolved. The CDR3 runs to 14 residues. The V end lost 0 bases, the J end lost 2 bases, and 7 bases lay between the germline ends. Germline V gene data show CDR1 as SGHTA and CDR2 as FQGNSA. The CDR3 region has the DNA TGTGCCAGCAGCTTAGCACGGCGAAACACTGAAGCTTTCTTT. This encodes CASSLARRNTEAFF.

This clonotype has more than one count but fewer than ten. The V gene is TRBV6-5, the J gene TRBJ2-3; either TRBD1 or TRBD2 may supply D (5 bases each). The CDR3 covers 19 residues. Trimming stripped 4 bases from V and 2 bases from J, with 25 bases between. Per germline, CDR1 MNHEY and CDR2 SVGAGI. The CDR3 DNA is TGTGCCAGCAGTTTCGTTCTGTTTCCGGGACCGAGGAACACAGATACGCAGTATTTT. It encodes CASSFVLFPGPRNTDTQYF.

This clonotype appeared many times. The CDR3 coding sequence is TGTGCCATCAGTGTCCAGGGGACAGCGAAGGGCTCCTATGGCTACACCTTC. It yields the protein CAISVQGTAKGSYGYTF. The rearrangement uses TRBV10-3 and TRBJ1-2; 7 bases line up with TRBD1. Germline loops: CDR1 ENHRY, CDR2 SYGVKD. Losses at the gene ends were 4 bases for V and 4 bases for J; bases not matched to a gene: 15. The CDR3 runs 17 residues.

This clonotype showed up just a few times. This CDR3 is CASSQDVPRREQYF. CDR3 nucleotides: TGTGCCAGCAGCCAAGACGTCCCTAGACGCGAGCAGTACTTC. V usage is TRBV3-1 and J usage is TRBJ2-7; D is uncertain. CDR3 length: 14 residues. Germline CDR1 reads LGHDT; CDR2 reads YNNKEL (reference sequence). The V and J ends lost 0 bases and 6 bases respectively, with 12 bases between them.

This clonotype showed up many times. The chain carries TRBV21-1 and TRBJ2-5; the table's D gene call, TRBD2, was not cross checked with the DNA. TRBV21-1 is tagged as a pseudogene. This CDR3 contains 15 residues. This chain's CDR3 is CASSKDPAGEETQYF. The CDR3 DNA reads as TGTGCCAGCAGCAAAGACCCAGCGGGAGAAGAGACCCAGTACTTC.

This chain joins TRBV20-1 and TRBJ2-2; TRBD1 might be the D (6 bases). The CDR3 is 15 amino acids. Trimming shortened V by 5 bases and J by 1 base, and 14 bases separated the two germline ends. Germline V lookup: CDR1 DFQATT, CDR2 SNEGSKA (reference sequence). The CDR3 sequence is CSALARTVNTGELFF. CDR3 in DNA: TGCAGTGCTTTAGCCAGGACAGTGAACACCGGGGAGCTGTTTTTT.

There are a few counts of this clonotype. The J gene is TRBJ2-5, the V gene TRBV10-3; D might be TRBD1 (6 bases). Germline values: CDR1 ENHRY, CDR2 SYGVKD. This CDR3 is 15 amino acids long. V shed 0 bases and J shed 4 bases, with 12 bases lying between them. The chain's CDR3 is CAISESGAGRETQYF. The DNA of the CDR3 is TGTGCCATCAGTGAGTCGGGGGCAGGGAGAGAGACCCAGTACTTC.

The genes are TRBV11-2 and TRBJ1-4; tentatively, D is TRBD1 (5 bases). The CDR3 is made up of 15 amino acids. The V and J ends lost 1 base and 1 base respectively, with 7 bases between them. The germline CDR1 and CDR2 sequences are SGHAT and FQNNGV. This CDR3 reads CASSLVRGTNEKLFF. CDR3 bases: TGTGCCAGCAGCTTAGTGAGGGGAACTAATGAAAAACTGTTTTTT.

The chain is built from TRBV27 and TRBJ2-1, with 10 bases identical to TRBD1. The CDR3 spans 18 residues. Germline-derived CDR1 and CDR2 are MNHEY and SMNVEV (reference sequence). V gave up 3 bases and J gave up 8 bases; unmatched junction bases: 16. DNA of the CDR3: TGTGCCAGCAGTTTCTACCGTTCCGGGACAGGGGCCCGGGATGAGCAGTTCTTC. Its protein is CASSFYRSGTGARDEQFF.

This chain uses TRBV6-1 with TRBJ1-1; unclear D gene. The CDR3 sequence is 14 residues long. The germline V gene encodes CDR1 MNHNS and CDR2 SASEGT. Trimming took off 7 bases at V and 6 bases at J, with 18 bases between the two ends. CDR3 nucleotide sequence: TGTGCCAGCACCCTGTTTAGGGCCCACTCTGAAGCTTTCTTT. The encoded protein is CASTLFRAHSEAFF.

This clonotype was seen many times. The chain has TRBV4-3 and TRBJ2-1, with D possibly being TRBD2 (5 bases). Trimming cost V 1 base and J 7 bases, with 17 bases left between them. CDR1 and CDR2 from the germline V gene are LGHNA and YSLEER. This CDR3 contains 16 residues. The CDR3 DNA sequence: TGCGCCAGCAGCCAAGTTCGGGGTGGGGTTAAGAATGAGCAGTTCTTC. This sequence encodes CASSQVRGGVKNEQFF.

This clonotype showed up just a few times. The rearrangement links TRBV27 to TRBJ2-7; D is possibly TRBD1 or TRBD2 (5 bases each). The CDR3 contains 15 residues. CDR1 and CDR2 from the germline V gene are MNHEY and SMNVEV (reference sequence). With 3 bases removed from V and 7 bases from J, the gap between germline ends came to 19 bases. CDR3 in amino acids: CASSFEGATSGEQYF. The CDR3 bases are TGTGCCAGCAGTTTCGAGGGCGCGACCTCAGGGGAGCAGTACTTC.